This paragraph covers one T cell receptor (beta chain) sequence. Its antigen is unknown. Assay: immunoSEQ multiplex PCR; the TCRdb copy retains only in-frame clones and omits some. The sample lists 120,000 or so clones, approximately 85% occurring once. Looked up from germline, CDR1 is LGHNT and CDR2 is FRNRAP. This CDR3 is built from 13 residues. V was pared by 0 bases and J by 4 bases, with 4 bases between. The data stem from a study of radiation and T cells in renal cell carcinoma. Study context: Nephrectomy followed 15 Gy stereotactic body radiation by 4 weeks. Study outcomes and limitations: From baseline, blood top tumor clonotypes peaked at 2 weeks post-radiation.

As for time point: blood 2 weeks post-SBRT. As for treatment: 15 Gy SBRT to primary tumor, nephrectomy 4 weeks later. This renal cell carcinoma was of the clear cell type. This receptor was identified in a man aged 45 to 65 with renal cell carcinoma. Source: blood, taken from a patient whose treatment included radiotherapy and nephrectomy. The chain has TRBV12-5 and TRBJ1-3; D ambiguous. The CDR3: CASGLVPGNTIYF. CDR3 nucleotides: TGTGCTAGTGGTTTGGTCCCCGGAAACACCATATATTTT.